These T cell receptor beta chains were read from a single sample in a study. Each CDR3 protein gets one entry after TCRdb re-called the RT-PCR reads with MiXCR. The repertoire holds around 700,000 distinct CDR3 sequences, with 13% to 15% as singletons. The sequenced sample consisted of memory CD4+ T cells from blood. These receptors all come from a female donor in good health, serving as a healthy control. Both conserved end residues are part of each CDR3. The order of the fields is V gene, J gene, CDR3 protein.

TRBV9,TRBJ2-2,CASSVSGRGTSFIGELFF
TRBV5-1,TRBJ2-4,CASSIGQGENIQYF
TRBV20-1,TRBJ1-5,CSGIVGGMGDQPQHF
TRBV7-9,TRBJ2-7,CASSTASGTGYEQYF
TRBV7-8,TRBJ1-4,CASSSSLPGTNEKLFF
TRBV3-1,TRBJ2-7,CASSQDHSPREQYF
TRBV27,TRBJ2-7,CASSFIPLEAYEQYF
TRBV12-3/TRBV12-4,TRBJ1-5,CASSFAGTYSPQHF
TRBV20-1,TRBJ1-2,CSARDSRGTDSSMGYTF
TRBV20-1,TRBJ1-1,CSVLGPNTEAFF
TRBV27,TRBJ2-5,CASSPPARETQYF
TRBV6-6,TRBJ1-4,CASSYRRGLGSVKLFF
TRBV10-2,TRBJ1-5,CASSAWDRTDQPQHF
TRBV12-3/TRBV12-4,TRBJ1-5,CASSPGGDGQPQHF
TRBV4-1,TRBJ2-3,CASSHPDRMDTQYF
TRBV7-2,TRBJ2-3,CASSLGLAGTQGDTQYF
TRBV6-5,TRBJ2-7,CASRQTTTYEQYF
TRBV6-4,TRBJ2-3,CASSARPRDTQYF
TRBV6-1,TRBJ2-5,CAVQDRKETQYF
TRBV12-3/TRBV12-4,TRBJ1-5,CASSLEQGYGNQPQHF
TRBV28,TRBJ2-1,CASNEVSYNEQFF
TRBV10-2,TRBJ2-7,CASSELTGQYF
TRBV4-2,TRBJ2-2,CASSQPTASSGELFF
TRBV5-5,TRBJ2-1,CASSRSRAKYNEQFF